The 18 T cell receptor beta chains below come from one sample, sequenced in a study of T cells in localized non-small cell lung cancer. This table comes from immunoSEQ multiplex PCR, and its TCRdb copy is limited to in-frame clones, with some not included. The table lists more than 2,500 clones, 30% to 40% of them singletons. The material was lung tumor tissue, obtained before any cancer treatment. These receptors were collected from a male donor aged 60 or older with stage I squamous cell lung carcinoma.

The chain employs TRBV15 and TRBJ2-1; D is possibly TRBD2 (6 bases). Germline V lookup: CDR1 LNHNV, CDR2 YYDKDF (reference sequence). Trimming pared 8 bases from V and 7 bases from J, leaving 18 bases between. CDR3 size: 14 residues. The CDR3 DNA follows: TGTGCCACCTCCGGCGGGAATCGGGCGAATGAGCAGTTCTTC. Translation: CATSGGNRANEQFF.

The gene calls are TRBV15 and TRBJ2-3, with D perhaps matching TRBD2 (6 bases). V lost 1 base and J lost 7, with 15 bases in between. Germline values: CDR1 LNHNV, CDR2 YYDKDF (reference sequence). The CDR3 covers 15 residues. CDR3 amino acids: CATSRGGTQANTQYF. CDR3 nucleotides: TGTGCCACCAGCAGAGGAGGGACTCAGGCAAATACGCAGTATTTT.

This clone occurred a few times. The genes are TRBV6-8 and TRBJ2-1; TRBD1 is a possible D gene (6 bases). CDR3 length: 17 residues. CDR1 and CDR2 from the germline V gene are MNHGY and SAAAGT. The germline V and J ends were trimmed by 2 bases and 0 bases, with 14 bases remaining between them. CDR3 sequence: CASSYPQGVFSYNEQFF. The CDR3 DNA reads as TGTGCCAGCAGTTACCCACAGGGTGTCTTCTCCTACAATGAGCAGTTCTTC.

J is TRBJ1-1 and V is TRBV28; D call uncertain. The CDR3 runs 12 residues. Germline V gene lookup returns CDR1 MDHEN and CDR2 SYDVKM. V was shortened by 3 bases and J by 4 bases, with 6 bases between the two germline ends. The chain's CDR3 is CASSFSITEAFF. CDR3 bases: TGTGCCAGCAGTTTTTCTATCACTGAAGCTTTCTTT.

This chain links TRBV19 with TRBJ2-2; 7 bases align to TRBD1. The CDR3 has 15 amino acids. V lost 7 bases to trimming and J lost 0 bases; unmatched junction nucleotides: 5. Germline loops: CDR1 LNHDA, CDR2 SQIVND (reference sequence). The CDR3 sequence: CASKGTATNTGELFF. The DNA for the CDR3 is TGTGCCAGTAAGGGGACAGCCACGAACACCGGGGAGCTGTTTTTT.

This clone was counted a few times. The chain couples TRBV6-8 to TRBJ1-1; no reliable D call. Germline CDR1 is MNHGY and CDR2 is SAAAGT. The CDR3 loop spans 14 amino acids. Trimming shortened V by 8 bases and J by 0 bases, and 13 bases separated the two germline ends. The chain's CDR3 is CASRFTHMNTEAFF. DNA for the CDR3: TGTGCCAGCCGGTTCACCCACATGAACACTGAAGCTTTCTTT.

This clone was detected only a few times. The genes are TRBV2 and TRBJ1-2; weak D call: TRBD1 (6 bases). The CDR3 runs to 13 residues. The germline CDR1 and CDR2 sequences are SNHLY and FYNNEI. Deletions cut 2 bases from V and 6 bases from J, with 10 bases between. CDR3 loop: CASSESRGHGYTF. CDR3 DNA sequence: TGTGCCAGCAGTGAATCCAGGGGACATGGCTACACCTTC.

This chain uses TRBV5-1 with TRBJ2-1, with TRBD2 identical over 7 bases. Germline CDR1 SGHRS, CDR2 YFSETQ. V dropped 0 bases and J dropped 6; count of bases not matched to a gene: 9. There are 16 residues in the CDR3. Here the CDR3 reads CASSLEIPGGINEQFF. CDR3 coding DNA: TGCGCCAGCAGCTTGGAAATTCCGGGAGGAATCAATGAGCAGTTCTTC.

J is TRBJ2-1 and V is TRBV7-7, with 8 positions matching TRBD2. Losses at the gene ends were 2 bases for V and 7 bases for J; bases not matched to a gene: 7. The CDR3 has 15 residues. In germline, CDR1 is SSHAT, CDR2 FNYEAQ (reference sequence). CDR3 sequence: CASSLSAGGANEQFF. The CDR3 DNA sequence: TGTGCCAGCAGCTTATCTGCGGGAGGCGCGAATGAGCAGTTCTTC.

This clone qualifies as large (0.1 to 1%). The chain joins TRBV30 to TRBJ2-7, with 7 bases matching TRBD2. J lost 10 bases, V lost 3 bases, and 6 bases had no gene match. The CDR3 is made up of 11 amino acids. CDR1 is GTSNPN and CDR2 is SVGIG in the germline V gene (reference sequence). CDR3 bases: TGTGCCTGGAGACTAGCGACCTCACAGTACTTC. Translated: CAWRLATSQYF.

This clone was counted a single time. This sequence joins TRBV12-5 and TRBJ2-1; D possibly matches TRBD1 or TRBD2 (5 bases each). In germline, CDR1 is LGHNT, CDR2 FRNRAP. The CDR3 loop spans 14 amino acids. V was trimmed by 1 base and J by 9 bases, leaving 13 bases between them. CDR3 loop: CASGLALGVPEQFF. CDR3 DNA sequence: TGTGCTAGTGGTTTGGCATTGGGGGTCCCTGAGCAGTTCTTC.

This clone was observed a handful of times. The chain recombines TRBV2 with TRBJ2-3; D possibly uses TRBD1 or TRBD2 (7 bases each). The germline gives CDR1 SNHLY, CDR2 FYNNEI. The CDR3 loop spans 13 amino acids. V lost 6 bases and J lost 5, with 12 bases in between. CDR3 nucleotides: TGTGCCAGCAGGGTCAGGGGGGGAGATACGCAGTATTTT. Its translation is CASRVRGGDTQYF.

V is TRBV28 and J is TRBJ2-1, with D tentatively TRBD1 or TRBD2 (7 bases each). V was cut by 2 bases and J by 8 bases, with 19 bases left in between. The CDR3 is 16 amino acids. Germline CDR1 reads MDHEN; CDR2 reads SYDVKM. The CDR3 DNA reads TGTGCCAGCAGTTTAAAGGCTAGCGGCAGGGGGTATGAGCAGTTCTTC. It encodes CASSLKASGRGYEQFF. The full variable domain, its missing parts supplied by reference TRBV28 and TRBJ2-1, is DVKVTQSSRYLVKRTGEKVFLECVQDMDHENMFWYRQDPGLGLRLIYFSYDVKMKEKGDIPEGYSVSREKKERFSLILESASTNQTSMYLCASSLKASGRGYEQFFGPGTRLTVL.

This chain joins TRBV6-8 and TRBJ2-1; D may correspond to TRBD1 or TRBD2 (5 bases each). The CDR3 loop spans 13 amino acids. Germline CDR1 MNHGY, CDR2 SAAAGT. Trimming removed 3 bases from V and 6 bases from J, with 9 bases in between. CDR3 nucleotides: TGTGCCAGCAGTTATCCAGGGACCAATGAGCAGTTCTTC. This encodes CASSYPGTNEQFF.

J is TRBJ2-1 and V is TRBV12-5; a possible D gene is TRBD2 (5 bases). This CDR3 has 15 residues. The V end lost 5 bases, the J end lost 3 bases, and 14 bases lay between the germline ends. Germline V gene sequence: CDR1 LGHNT, CDR2 FRNRAP. The CDR3 nucleotides are TGTGCTAGTGGTCCCCTTTCCGGAGGCTACAATGAGCAGTTCTTC. Protein: CASGPLSGGYNEQFF.

This chain uses TRBV30 with TRBJ2-2; D is unclear. Between the trimmed V and J ends, which lost 0 bases and 4 bases, there was a span of 9 bases. Per the germline V gene, CDR1 is GTSNPN and CDR2 is SVGIG (reference sequence). The CDR3 is 14 amino acids. The CDR3 DNA follows: TGTGCCTGGAGTGTAGTGCAGCTCACCGGGGAGCTGTTTTTT. Translated: CAWSVVQLTGELFF.

The genes are TRBV28 and TRBJ1-4, with 7 bases matching TRBD1. This CDR3 region has 15 residues. Germline V gene lookup returns CDR1 MDHEN and CDR2 SYDVKM. With 7 bases clipped from V and 0 bases from J, the junction kept 5 bases outside the gene matches. This CDR3 reads CASKNTGATNEKLFF. In DNA, the CDR3 is TGTGCCAGCAAAAATACAGGGGCAACTAATGAAAAACTGTTTTTT.

This clone appeared a few times. The V gene is TRBV15, the J gene TRBJ2-1, with D perhaps TRBD2 (6 bases). Germline values: CDR1 LNHNV, CDR2 YYDKDF (reference sequence). CDR3 length: 15 amino acids. Trimming cost V 2 bases and J 7 bases, with 15 bases left between them. Here the CDR3 DNA reads TGTGCCACCAGCAGAACCCGGGAGTCTGTGAATGAGCAGTTCTTC. As protein: CATSRTRESVNEQFF.